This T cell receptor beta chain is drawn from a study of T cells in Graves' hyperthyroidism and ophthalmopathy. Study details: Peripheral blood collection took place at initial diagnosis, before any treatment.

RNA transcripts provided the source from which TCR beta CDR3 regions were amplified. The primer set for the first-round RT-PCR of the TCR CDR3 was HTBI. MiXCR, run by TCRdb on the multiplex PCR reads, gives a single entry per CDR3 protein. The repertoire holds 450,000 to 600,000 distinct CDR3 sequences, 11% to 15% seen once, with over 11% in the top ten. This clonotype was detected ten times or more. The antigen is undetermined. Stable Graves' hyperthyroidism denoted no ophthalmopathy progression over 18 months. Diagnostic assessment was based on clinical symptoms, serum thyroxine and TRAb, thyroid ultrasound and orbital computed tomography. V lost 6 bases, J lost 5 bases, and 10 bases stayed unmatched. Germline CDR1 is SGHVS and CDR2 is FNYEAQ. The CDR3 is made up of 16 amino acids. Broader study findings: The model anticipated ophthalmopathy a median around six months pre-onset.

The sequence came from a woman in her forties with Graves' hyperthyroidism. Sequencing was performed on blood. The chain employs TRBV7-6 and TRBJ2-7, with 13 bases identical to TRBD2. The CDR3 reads CASSSLTGTSGNEQYF. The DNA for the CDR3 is TGTGCCAGCAGTTCCCTAACCGGGACTAGCGGGAACGAGCAGTACTTC.